One and the same sample provided the 2 T cell receptor beta chains below, sequenced in a study of Ad26.COV2.S vaccination and SARS-CoV-2 variants (dated by TCRdb to the early 2020s). Library preparation used the immunoSEQ multiplex PCR assay. The clones in this table, taken by TCRdb from immuneACCESS, are in-frame only. Not every clone is retained; where verified, under half of the shortfall comes from an unresolved V gene, and the cause of the rest is unknown. Across this sample there are 350,000 to 450,000 clones, with around 87% seen only once. Around 3.6% of the sample goes to the ten largest clones. According to the study, the label for this sample's treatment or condition signals: some 20 received Ad26.COV2.S at low or high dose, single or two shots; about 5 received placebo; per-sample allocation not given. For vaccine and placebo recipients, the sequenced repertoires came from samples collected on day 63 after the first injection.

Specimen: peripheral blood, collected in a trial of Ad26.COV2.S vaccine versus placebo. The source of these receptors is a person aged 18 to 65 who received the Ad26.COV2.S COVID-19 vaccine or a placebo.

J is TRBJ2-7 and V is TRBV12-5; D unresolved. Deletions cut 3 bases from V and 5 bases from J, with 8 bases between. In germline, CDR1 is LGHNT, CDR2 FRNRAP. The CDR3 is 12 residues long. CDR3 nucleotide sequence: TGTGCTAGTGGTTTTCCCTACAACGAGCAGTACTTC. Its protein product is CASGFPYNEQYF.

V is TRBV19 and J is TRBJ1-1; no reliable D call. The CDR3 is 15 amino acids. V shed 0 bases and J shed 4 bases, with 12 bases lying between them. Per the germline V gene, CDR1 is LNHDA and CDR2 is SQIVND (reference sequence). CDR3 protein: CASSIEIGLGTEAFF. DNA of the CDR3: TGTGCCAGTAGTATAGAGATAGGTTTGGGCACTGAAGCTTTCTTT.